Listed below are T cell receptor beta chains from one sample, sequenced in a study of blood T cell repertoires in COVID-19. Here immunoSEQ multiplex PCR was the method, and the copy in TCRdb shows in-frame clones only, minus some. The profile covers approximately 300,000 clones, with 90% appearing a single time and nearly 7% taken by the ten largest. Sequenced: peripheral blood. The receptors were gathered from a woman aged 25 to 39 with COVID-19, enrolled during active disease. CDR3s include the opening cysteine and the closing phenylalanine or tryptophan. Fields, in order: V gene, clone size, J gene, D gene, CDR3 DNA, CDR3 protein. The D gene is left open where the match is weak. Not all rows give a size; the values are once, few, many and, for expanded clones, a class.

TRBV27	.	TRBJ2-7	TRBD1	TGTGCCAGCAGTTTATTCGAGACAGGGGGCTCCTACGAGCAGTACTTC	CASSLFETGGSYEQYF
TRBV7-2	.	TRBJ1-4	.	TGTGCCAGCAGCGAACAGGGCGCGATGAGTGAAAAACTGTTTTTT	CASSEQGAMSEKLFF
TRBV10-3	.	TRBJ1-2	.	TGTGCCATCAATCATACAAATGGGACAACTAACTATGGCTACACCTTC	CAINHTNGTTNYGYTF
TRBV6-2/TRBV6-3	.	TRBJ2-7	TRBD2	TGTGCCAGCAGTAATCACGTGCCGGGACTAGCGAAGCAGTACTTC	CASSNHVPGLAKQYF
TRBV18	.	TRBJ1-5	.	TGTGCCAGCTCACCAGGGGTACGGGGGATGGGACAGCCCCAGCATTTT	CASSPGVRGMGQPQHF
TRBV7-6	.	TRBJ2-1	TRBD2	TGTGCCAGCAGCCCTGGGAGGGGGCAGTTCTTC	CASSPGRGQFF
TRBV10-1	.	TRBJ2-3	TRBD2	TGCGCCAGCAGTGAGGACCGGGCGGGAGTTCAAGATACGCAGTATTTT	CASSEDRAGVQDTQYF
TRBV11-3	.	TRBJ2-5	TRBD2	TGTGCCAGCAGCTTAGGCTTGGCTAGCGGGGAGACCCAGTACTTC	CASSLGLASGETQYF
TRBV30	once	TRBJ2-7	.	TGTGCCTGGGCTGGAGGGTGGCCGGGGCAGCCCATCTACGAGCAGTACTTC	CAWAGGWPGQPIYEQYF
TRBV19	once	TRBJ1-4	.	TGTGCCAGTAGTATGGAGGGAACTAATGAAAAACTGTTTTTT	CASSMEGTNEKLFF
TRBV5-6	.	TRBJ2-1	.	TGTGCCAGCAGCTTCGAGATCAATGAGCAGTTCTTC	CASSFEINEQFF
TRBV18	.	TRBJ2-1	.	TGTGCCAGCTCTTCCCGAGCGGGTCCGGCGAACAATGAGCAGTTCTTC	CASSSRAGPANNEQFF
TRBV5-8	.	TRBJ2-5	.	TGTGCCAGCAGCGGAGCGGAGACCCAGTACTTC	CASSGAETQYF
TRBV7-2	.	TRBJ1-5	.	TGTGCCAGCAGCTTACCGGAGCAGCCCCAGCATTTT	CASSLPEQPQHF
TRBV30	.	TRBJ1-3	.	TGTGCCTGGACCTCGTGGGGGGAGGGCTCTGGAAACACCATATATTTT	CAWTSWGEGSGNTIYF
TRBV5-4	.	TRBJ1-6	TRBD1	TGTGCCAGCAGCAATGACAGGGCATCCTATAATTCACCCCTCCACTTT	CASSNDRASYNSPLHF
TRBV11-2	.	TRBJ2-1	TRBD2	TGTGCCAGCAGCCGGGAGGGTCATAATGAGCAGTTCTTC	CASSREGHNEQFF
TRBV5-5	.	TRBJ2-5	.	TGTGCCAGCAGCCGGGACATCCAAGAGACCCAGTACTTC	CASSRDIQETQYF
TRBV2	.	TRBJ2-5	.	TGTGCCACGGGACTTCAAGAGACCCAGTACTTC	CATGLQETQYF
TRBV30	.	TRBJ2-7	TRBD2	TGTGCCTGGAGGCGGGGGGAGATCTACGAGCAGTACTTC	CAWRRGEIYEQYF
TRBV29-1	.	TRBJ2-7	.	TGCAGCGCCGGAGGGGAGTACGAGCAGTACTTC	CSAGGEYEQYF
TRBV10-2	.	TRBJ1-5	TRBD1	TGCGCCAGTACAGGGGCGTTAACTCAGCCCCAGCATTTT	CASTGALTQPQHF
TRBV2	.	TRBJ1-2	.	TGTGCCAGCAGTGATCTCACTGAAGCTAACTATGGCTACACCTTC	CASSDLTEANYGYTF
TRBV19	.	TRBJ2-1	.	TGTGCCAGTAGTACCTATAGAGATGAGCAGTTCTTC	CASSTYRDEQFF
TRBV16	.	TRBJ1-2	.	TGTGCCAGCAGCCAATCTTCACTTAGCTATGGCTACACCTTC	CASSQSSLSYGYTF
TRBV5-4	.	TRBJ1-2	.	TGTGCCAGCAGCTTGGCTCAGGCTGTCAACTATGGCTACACCTTC	CASSLAQAVNYGYTF
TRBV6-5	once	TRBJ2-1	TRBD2	TGTGCCAGCAGCCGCGAGGGTGGGACTAGCCGTGAGCAGTTCTTC	CASSREGGTSREQFF
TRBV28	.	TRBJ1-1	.	TGTGCCAGCAGTCCGAGGCGGGGGTTGAACACTGAAGCTTTCTTT	CASSPRRGLNTEAFF
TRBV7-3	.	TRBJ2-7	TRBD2	TGTGCCAGCAGCTTAGCGCCGAGCGGGAGGACGAGCTCCTACGAGCAGTACTTC	CASSLAPSGRTSSYEQYF
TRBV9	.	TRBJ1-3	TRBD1	TGTGCCAGCAGCGTGCTCGGGACAGGGTCTGGAAACACCATATATTTT	CASSVLGTGSGNTIYF
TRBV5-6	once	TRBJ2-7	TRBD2	TGTGCCAGCAGCTTGGTTCGAGCGGGAGGGGGAGAGCAGTACTTC	CASSLVRAGGGEQYF
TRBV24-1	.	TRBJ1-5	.	TGTGCCACCAGTGATCCCGGCGGAAATCAGCCCCAGCATTTT	CATSDPGGNQPQHF
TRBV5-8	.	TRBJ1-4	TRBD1	TGTGCCAGCCCCCTCAACAGGGGTGAAAAACTGTTTTTT	CASPLNRGEKLFF
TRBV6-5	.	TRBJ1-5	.	TGTGCCAGCACCCCGACAGGCGTTTCCAATCAGCCCCAGCATTTT	CASTPTGVSNQPQHF
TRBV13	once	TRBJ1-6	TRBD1	TGTGCCAGCAGCTTAAATACAGGGGAATATTCTTCACCCCTCCACTTT	CASSLNTGEYSSPLHF
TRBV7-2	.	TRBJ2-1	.	TGTGCCAGCAGCGCTGGGGGGGCGGGAGTTTATGAGCAGTTCTTC	CASSAGGAGVYEQFF
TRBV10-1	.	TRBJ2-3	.	TGCGCCAGCAGTGAGGGGGCCACAGATACGCAGTATTTT	CASSEGATDTQYF
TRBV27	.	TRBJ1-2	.	TGTGCCAGCAGTTTAGGAGGGAGGGGCTACACCTTC	CASSLGGRGYTF
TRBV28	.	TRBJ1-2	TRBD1	TGTGCCAGCTTATCTGGACAGGGCTCTCTAAGTGGCTACACCTTC	CASLSGQGSLSGYTF
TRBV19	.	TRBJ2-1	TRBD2	TGTGCCAGTAGGTTGACTAGCGGGAGTTCAGGAGAGCAGTTCTTC	CASRLTSGSSGEQFF
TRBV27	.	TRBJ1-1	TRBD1	TGTGCCAGCAGTTTATGGGGACAGGTGAACACTGAAGCTTTCTTT	CASSLWGQVNTEAFF
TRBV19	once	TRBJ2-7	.	TGTGCCAGTAGTACCCCTTCACGGGCCTACGAGCAGTACTTC	CASSTPSRAYEQYF
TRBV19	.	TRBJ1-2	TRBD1	TGTGCCAGTGGGCATCCGGGACAGGGAGGCTATGGCTACACCTTC	CASGHPGQGGYGYTF
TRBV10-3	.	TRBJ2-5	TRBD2	TGTGCCATCAGTGACCGAGCGGGAGGGAAAGAGACCCAGTACTTC	CAISDRAGGKETQYF
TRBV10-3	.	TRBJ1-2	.	TGTGCCATCAGTGAGAGGGCAGGGACAAGAGTCTACACCTTC	CAISERAGTRVYTF
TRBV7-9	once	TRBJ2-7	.	TGTGCCAGCAGCCCTAACGCGGTCGAGCAGTACTTC	CASSPNAVEQYF
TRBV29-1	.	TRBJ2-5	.	TGCAGCGTTGAAGGGGATCGACAGTGGGAGACCCAGTACTTC	CSVEGDRQWETQYF
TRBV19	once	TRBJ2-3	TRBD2	TGTGCCAGTAGTAGTAGCGGGAGGCATCCTACGCAGTATTTT	CASSSSGRHPTQYF
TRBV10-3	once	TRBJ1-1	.	TGTGCCATCAGTGAGTCAGGGGGGAACACTGAAGCTTTCTTT	CAISESGGNTEAFF
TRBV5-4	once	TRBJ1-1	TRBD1	TGTGCCAGCAGCCCCGACGGAGGGGGCCAGAGAAACACTGAAGCTTTCTTT	CASSPDGGGQRNTEAFF